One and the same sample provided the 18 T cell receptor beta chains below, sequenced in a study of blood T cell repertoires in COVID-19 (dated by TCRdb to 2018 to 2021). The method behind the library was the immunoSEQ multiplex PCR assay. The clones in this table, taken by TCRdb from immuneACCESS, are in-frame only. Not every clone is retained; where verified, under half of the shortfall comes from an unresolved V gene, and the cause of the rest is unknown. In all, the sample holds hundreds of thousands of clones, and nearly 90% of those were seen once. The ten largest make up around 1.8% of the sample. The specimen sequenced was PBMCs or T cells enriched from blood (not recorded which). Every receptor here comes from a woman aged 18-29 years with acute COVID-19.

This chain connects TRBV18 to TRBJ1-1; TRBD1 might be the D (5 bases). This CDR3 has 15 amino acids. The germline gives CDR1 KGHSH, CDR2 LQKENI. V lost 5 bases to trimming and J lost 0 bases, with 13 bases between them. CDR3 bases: TGTGCCAGCTCAAAGGGGAAGGCAATGAACACTGAAGCTTTCTTT. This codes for CASSKGKAMNTEAFF.

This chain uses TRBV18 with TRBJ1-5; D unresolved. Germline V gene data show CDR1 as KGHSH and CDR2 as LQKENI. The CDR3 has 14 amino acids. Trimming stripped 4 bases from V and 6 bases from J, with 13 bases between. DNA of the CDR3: TGTGCCAGCTCACAGAACCGACGGGGTCAGCCCCAGCATTTT. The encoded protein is CASSQNRRGQPQHF.

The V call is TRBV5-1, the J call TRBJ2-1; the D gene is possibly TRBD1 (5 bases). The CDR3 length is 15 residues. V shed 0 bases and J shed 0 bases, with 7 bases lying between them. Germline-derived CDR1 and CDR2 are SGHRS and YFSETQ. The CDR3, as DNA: TGCGCCAGCAGCTTGGAAAGGGGCTCCTACAATGAGCAGTTCTTC. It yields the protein CASSLERGSYNEQFF.

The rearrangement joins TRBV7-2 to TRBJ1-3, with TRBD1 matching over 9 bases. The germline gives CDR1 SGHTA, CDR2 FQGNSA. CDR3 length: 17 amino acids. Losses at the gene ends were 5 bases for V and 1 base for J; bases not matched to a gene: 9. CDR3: CASSLGQGGFSGNTIYF. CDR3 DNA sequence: TGTGCCAGCAGCCTGGGACAGGGTGGTTTTTCTGGAAACACCATATATTTT.

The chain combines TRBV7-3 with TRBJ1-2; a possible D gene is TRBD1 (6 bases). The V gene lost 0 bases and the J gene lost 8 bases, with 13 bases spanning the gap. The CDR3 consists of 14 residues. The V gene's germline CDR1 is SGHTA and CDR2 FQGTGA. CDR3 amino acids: CASSLTSGGYGYTF. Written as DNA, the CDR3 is TGTGCCAGCAGCTTAACGAGTGGGGGCTACGGCTACACCTTC. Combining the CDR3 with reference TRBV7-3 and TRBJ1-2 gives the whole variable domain GAGVSQTPSNKVTEKGKYVELRCDPISGHTALYWYRQSLGQGPEFLIYFQGTGAADDSGLPNDRFFAVRPEGSVSTLKIQRTERGDSAVYLCASSLTSGGYGYTFGSGTRLTVV.

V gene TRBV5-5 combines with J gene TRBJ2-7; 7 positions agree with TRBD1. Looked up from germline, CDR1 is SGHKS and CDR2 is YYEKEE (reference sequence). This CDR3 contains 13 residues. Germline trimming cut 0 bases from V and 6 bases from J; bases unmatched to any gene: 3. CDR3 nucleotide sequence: TGTGCCAGCAGCTTGGGACAGGGTCTCGAGCAGTACTTC. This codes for CASSLGQGLEQYF.

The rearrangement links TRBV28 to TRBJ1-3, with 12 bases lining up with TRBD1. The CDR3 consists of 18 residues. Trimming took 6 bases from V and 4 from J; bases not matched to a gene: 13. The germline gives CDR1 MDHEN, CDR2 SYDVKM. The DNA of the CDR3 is TGTGCCAGCAGCAGACGAGCGGGACAGGGGGCTGCCGGAAACACCATATATTTT. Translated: CASSRRAGQGAAGNTIYF.

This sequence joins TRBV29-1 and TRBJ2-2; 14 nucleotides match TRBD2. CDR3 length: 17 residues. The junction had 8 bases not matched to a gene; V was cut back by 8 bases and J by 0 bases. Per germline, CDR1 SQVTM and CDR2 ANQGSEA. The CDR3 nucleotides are TGCAGCCCATCTGGGACTAGCGGGAGTCCGAACACCGGGGAGCTGTTTTTT. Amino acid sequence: CSPSGTSGSPNTGELFF.

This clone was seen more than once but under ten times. The CDR3 sequence: CASSQPKTAPGELFF. CDR3 DNA: TGTGCCAGCAGCCAGCCCAAGACAGCACCCGGGGAGCTGTTTTTT. The chain uses TRBV3-1 (or the pseudogene TRBV3-2) and TRBJ2-2, with D maybe TRBD1 (5 bases). Trimming took off 3 bases at V and 6 bases at J, with 14 bases between the two ends. The CDR3 is made up of 15 amino acids. Germline CDR1 is LGHDT and CDR2 is YNNKEL (reference sequence).

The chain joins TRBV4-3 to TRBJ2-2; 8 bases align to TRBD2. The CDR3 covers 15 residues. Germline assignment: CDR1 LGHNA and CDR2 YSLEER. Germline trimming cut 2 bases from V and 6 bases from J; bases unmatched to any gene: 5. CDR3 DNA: TGCGCCAGCAGCCAAAATGAACTAGCGGCCGGGGAGCTGTTTTTT. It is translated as CASSQNELAAGELFF.

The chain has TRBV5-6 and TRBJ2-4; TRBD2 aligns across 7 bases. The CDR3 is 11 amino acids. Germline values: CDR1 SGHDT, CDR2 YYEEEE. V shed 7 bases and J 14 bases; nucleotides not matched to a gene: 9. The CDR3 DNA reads TGTGCCAGCTCGATGGGGGGGTACGAGTACTTC. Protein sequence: CASSMGGYEYF.

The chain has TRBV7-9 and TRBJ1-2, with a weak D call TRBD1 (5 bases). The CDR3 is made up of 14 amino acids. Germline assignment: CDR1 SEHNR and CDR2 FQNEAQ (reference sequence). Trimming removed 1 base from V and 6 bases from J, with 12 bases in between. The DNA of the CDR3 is TGTGCCAGCAGCTTAGTCTCCAGGGAAGATGGCTACACCTTC. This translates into CASSLVSREDGYTF.

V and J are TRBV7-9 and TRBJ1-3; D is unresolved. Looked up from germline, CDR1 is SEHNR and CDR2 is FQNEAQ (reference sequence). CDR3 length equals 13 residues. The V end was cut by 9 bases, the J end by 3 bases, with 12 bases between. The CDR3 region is CASCLANGNTIYF. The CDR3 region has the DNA TGTGCCAGTTGCCTCGCGAATGGAAACACCATATATTTT.

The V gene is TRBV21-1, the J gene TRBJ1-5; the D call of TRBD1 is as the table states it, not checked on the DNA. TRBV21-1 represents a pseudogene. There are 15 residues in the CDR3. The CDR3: CASSGGHHSNQPQHF. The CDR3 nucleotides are TGTGCCAGCAGCGGGGGACACCATAGCAATCAGCCCCAGCATTTT.

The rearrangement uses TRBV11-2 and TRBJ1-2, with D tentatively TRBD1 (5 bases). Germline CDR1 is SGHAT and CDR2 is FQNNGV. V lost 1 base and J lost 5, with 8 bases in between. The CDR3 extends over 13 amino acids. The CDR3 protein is CASSLGQRYGYTF. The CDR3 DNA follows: TGTGCCAGCAGCTTAGGACAGAGATATGGCTACACCTTC. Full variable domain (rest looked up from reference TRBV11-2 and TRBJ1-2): EAGVAQSPRYKIIEKRQSVAFWCNPISGHATLYWYQQILGQGPKLLIQFQNNGVVDDSQLPKDRFSAERLKGVDSTLKIQPAKLEDSAVYLCASSLGQRYGYTFGSGTRLTVV.

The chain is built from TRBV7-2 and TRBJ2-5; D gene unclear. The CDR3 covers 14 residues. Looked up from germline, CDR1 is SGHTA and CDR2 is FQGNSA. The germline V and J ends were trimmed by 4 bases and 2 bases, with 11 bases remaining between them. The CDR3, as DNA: TGTGCCAGCAGCTCCCAGGCCGTACAAGAGACCCAGTACTTC. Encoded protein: CASSSQAVQETQYF.

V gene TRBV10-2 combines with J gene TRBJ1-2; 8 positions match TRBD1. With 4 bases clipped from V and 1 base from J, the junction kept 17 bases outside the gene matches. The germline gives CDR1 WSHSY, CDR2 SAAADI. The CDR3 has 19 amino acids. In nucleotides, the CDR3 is TGCGCCAGCAGTGCTGACAGGGGCCGACGTGCCCATTTTAACTATGGCTACACCTTC. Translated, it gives CASSADRGRRAHFNYGYTF.

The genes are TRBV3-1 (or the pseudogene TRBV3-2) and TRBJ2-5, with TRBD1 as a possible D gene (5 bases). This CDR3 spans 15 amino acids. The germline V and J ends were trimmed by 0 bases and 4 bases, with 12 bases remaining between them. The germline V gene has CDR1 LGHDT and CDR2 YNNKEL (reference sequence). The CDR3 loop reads CASSQEFGQGETQYF. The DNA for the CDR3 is TGTGCCAGCAGCCAAGAATTCGGGCAGGGAGAGACCCAGTACTTC.